This is a list of T cell receptor beta chains from one sample in a study of blood T cell repertoires in COVID-19. Generated by immunoSEQ multiplex PCR, the TCRdb table keeps only in-frame clones and is missing some. The table has 150,000 to 200,000 clones, approximately 90% seen once. The sample comprised peripheral blood. The receptor set was obtained from a man between 18 and 29 years old with active or convalescent COVID-19. The conserved cysteine and the conserved F or W are not part of the CDR3 here. The order of the fields is J gene, D gene, V gene, CDR3 protein. The D gene is left open where the match is weak.

>TRBJ1-4|NA|TRBV14
ASSRGPNEKLF
>TRBJ1-6|TRBD1|TRBV9
ASSVDGQGGSPLH
>TRBJ2-7|NA|TRBV6-5
ASRPLGRSEQY
>TRBJ2-3|NA|TRBV3-1/TRBV3-2
ASSQRGSTDTQY
>TRBJ1-5|TRBD1|TRBV28
ASSPGQGNQPQH
>TRBJ1-4|TRBD1|TRBV5-1
ASSSSGTGNEKLF
>TRBJ2-5|NA|TRBV11-2
ASSLSTVETQY
>TRBJ1-1|TRBD1|TRBV6-6
ASSRRQGDEAF
>TRBJ2-5|NA|TRBV28
ASSKTGLAQETQY
>TRBJ2-2|TRBD2|TRBV24-1
ATSASGRYTGELF
>TRBJ2-7|NA|TRBV7-6
ASEGGEQY
>TRBJ2-7|TRBD2|TRBV3-1/TRBV3-2
ASSHYTSEPYEQY
>TRBJ2-1|NA|TRBV7-2
ASSSQGKASRLDNEQF
>TRBJ1-1|TRBD1|TRBV15
ATSRFRTGSEAF